This T cell receptor (beta chain) was sequenced in a study of T cells in Graves' hyperthyroidism and ophthalmopathy. Findings of the study overall: Clonotypes that were expanded in thyroid above 0.001 mostly appeared in blood too.

Subjects aged 18 to 65 presented with newly diagnosed hyperthyroidism of less than 2 months' duration. Uncontrolled infection, other autoimmune disease, pregnancy or lactation disqualified patients from enrolment. The PBMCs were sourced from fresh peripheral blood (approximately 10 ml). This clonotype was detected a few times. The antigen remains undetermined. Amplified TCR beta CDR3 regions derived from RNA transcripts. TCR CDR3 regions were first amplified by RT-PCR with HTBI primers. TCRdb re-called the multiplex PCR reads through MiXCR, storing one row per CDR3 protein. This sample has roughly 400,000 distinct CDR3 sequences, with approximately 25% found just once. Germline values: CDR1 GTSNPN, CDR2 SVGIG (reference sequence). Trimming left V 0 bases short and J 2 bases short, with 7 bases between. This CDR3 is built from 13 residues.

The receptor's source is a man aged 50 to 60 with Graves' hyperthyroidism. Sequencing used blood. V gene TRBV30 combines with J gene TRBJ2-5; D unclear. CDR3 nucleotide sequence: TGTGCCTGGAGTGTACAGCTTCAAGAGACCCAGTACTTC. This sequence encodes CAWSVQLQETQYF.